These 19 T cell receptor beta chains share one sample of origin, sequenced in a study of identical twins. Using its own MiXCR run on the 5' RACE reads, TCRdb lists one record per CDR3 protein. The data show hundreds of thousands of distinct CDR3 sequences, approximately 6.1% seen once. Sequenced material: naive T cells sorted from blood. The receptors were gathered from a man aged 18 to 30 in good health.

This clonotype occurred many times. The V call is TRBV12-3 or TRBV12-4, the J call TRBJ2-1; TRBD2 aligns across 11 bases. This CDR3 is 19 amino acids long. V was clipped by 3 bases and J by 2 bases; unmatched bases: 12. CDR3 in DNA: TGTGCCAGCAGTTTTCTGTTAACTAGCGGGAGAGGAACCTACAATGAGCAGTTCTTC. The encoded protein is CASSFLLTSGRGTYNEQFF.

The sample holds a few counts of this clonotype. V and J are TRBV7-9 and TRBJ2-7; 8 bases line up with TRBD1. This CDR3 comprises 15 residues. CDR1 is SEHNR and CDR2 is FQNEAQ in the germline V gene (reference sequence). Losses at the gene ends were 4 bases for V and 0 bases for J; bases not matched to a gene: 5. CDR3 residues: CASSYRDRSSYEQYV. The CDR3 DNA sequence: TGTGCCAGCAGCTATCGGGACAGGAGCTCCTACGAGCAGTACGTC.

This clonotype was counted at least ten times. The genes are TRBV29-1 and TRBJ2-7; no clear D gene. The germline V gene has CDR1 SQVTM and CDR2 ANQGSEA. Trimming removed 5 bases at V and 7 bases at J, with 15 bases between. The CDR3 is 12 amino acids. The CDR3 coding sequence is TGCAGCGTTTTAGTAGTCCTAGGGGAGCAGTACTTC. This encodes CSVLVVLGEQYF.

The V gene is TRBV5-1, the J gene TRBJ2-2; the match to TRBD2 covers 8 bases. The CDR3 consists of 17 residues. V was pared by 4 bases and J by 5 bases, with 13 bases of the junction left unmatched. CDR1 and CDR2 from the germline V gene are SGHRS and YFSETQ. CDR3 sequence (DNA): TGCGCCAGCAGCCTAACCCCGGCTAGCGGGTTTACCGGGGAGCTGTTTTTT. Encoded protein: CASSLTPASGFTGELFF.

In its sample, this clonotype was seen many times. The chain couples TRBV10-3 to TRBJ2-5; the match to TRBD2 covers 13 bases. Unmatched junction bases numbered 11, after V lost 8 bases and J lost 5 bases. This CDR3 region has 16 residues. Looked up from germline, CDR1 is ENHRY and CDR2 is SYGVKD. The chain's CDR3 is CAIASLAGGPRETQYF. CDR3 nucleotides: TGTGCCATCGCGTCACTAGCGGGAGGGCCGAGGGAGACCCAGTACTTC.

This clonotype came up many times. The chain combines TRBV9 with TRBJ1-2; maybe TRBD1 (5 bases). The germline V and J ends were trimmed by 4 bases and 7 bases, with 11 bases remaining between them. The CDR3 is 12 residues long. Germline CDR1 reads SGDLS; CDR2 reads YYNGEE. Here the CDR3 DNA reads TGTGCCAGCAGCCCAGAAACAGGTGGCTACACCTTC. It yields the protein CASSPETGGYTF.

This clonotype appeared many times. The chain employs TRBV5-1 and TRBJ1-1; 9 nucleotides line up with TRBD1. Germline CDR1 reads SGHRS; CDR2 reads YFSETQ. The CDR3 covers 15 residues. With V trimmed by 4 bases and J by 2 bases, 6 bases remained unmatched. The CDR3 protein is CASSTHTGGNTEAFF. Written as DNA, the CDR3 is TGCGCCAGCAGCACACATACAGGGGGCAACACTGAAGCTTTCTTT.

In this sample, this clonotype turned up many times. The CDR3 sequence is CASSADLTDTQYF. The CDR3 bases are TGTGCCAGCAGCGCAGACCTGACGGATACGCAGTATTTT. This chain joins TRBV7-3 and TRBJ2-3; D gene uncertain. Germline CDR1 and CDR2: SGHTA and FQGTGA. Trimming pared 5 bases from V and 6 bases from J, leaving 12 bases between. The CDR3 extends over 13 amino acids.

The table lists this clonotype with many counts. J is TRBJ2-3 and V is TRBV20-1; D remains ambiguous. Germline V gives CDR1 DFQATT, CDR2 SNEGSKA (reference sequence). V lost 2 bases, J lost 8 bases, and 11 bases lay in between. This CDR3 has 12 amino acids. CDR3 loop: CSARKSGATQYF. Here the CDR3 DNA reads TGCAGTGCTAGAAAAAGTGGCGCTACGCAGTATTTT.

The rearrangement uses TRBV11-2 and TRBJ2-7; no clear D gene. The V gene lost 2 bases and the J gene lost 2 bases, with 10 bases spanning the gap. The CDR3 is 14 amino acids. Germline loops: CDR1 SGHAT, CDR2 FQNNGV. CDR3 protein: CASSLLLTPYEQYV. The CDR3 DNA follows: TGTGCCAGCAGCTTATTGTTGACACCCTACGAGCAGTACGTC.

There are many counts of this clonotype. The chain is built from TRBV6-2 or TRBV6-3 and TRBJ2-7; maybe TRBD1 (5 bases). V lost 0 bases, J lost 1 base, and 13 bases lay in between. Germline lookup yields CDR1 MNHEY and CDR2 SVGEGT. The CDR3 has 16 residues. The CDR3 DNA reads TGTGCCAGCAGTTACTCAAGACAGAAAGGATCCTACGAGCAGTACTTC. Protein: CASSYSRQKGSYEQYF.

This clonotype was picked up many times. The genes are TRBV10-3 and TRBJ2-3; 7 nucleotides line up with TRBD2. Unmatched junction bases numbered 5, after V lost 2 bases and J lost 0 bases. CDR1 is ENHRY, CDR2 SYGVKD, per germline. This CDR3 region has 16 residues. CDR3 sequence reads: CAISERASGSTDTQYF. DNA for the CDR3: TGTGCCATCAGTGAGAGGGCTAGCGGTAGCACAGATACGCAGTATTTT.

This clonotype was counted only a few times. The chain carries TRBV11-1 and TRBJ2-3; 12 nucleotides match TRBD2. V lost 5 bases and J lost 0; bases outside the gene matches: 12. CDR3 length: 19 amino acids. CDR1 is SGHAT and CDR2 is FQDESV in the germline V gene (reference sequence). Here the CDR3 reads CASSASALLAGGSTDTQYF. The CDR3 region has the DNA TGTGCCAGCAGCGCCTCGGCCTTACTAGCGGGAGGAAGCACAGATACGCAGTATTTT.

In DNA, the CDR3 is TGTGCCAGCAGTTACTCGCGGCAGGGCACCAATTCCTTCTATGGCTACACCTTC. As protein: CASSYSRQGTNSFYGYTF. The V gene is TRBV6-5, the J gene TRBJ1-2; TRBD1 might be the D (5 bases). Germline V lookup: CDR1 MNHEY, CDR2 SVGAGI. This CDR3 spans 18 amino acids. V dropped 0 bases and J dropped 4 bases, with 21 bases sitting between them.

Only a few counts were recorded for this clonotype. V is TRBV20-1 and J is TRBJ2-2, with unresolved D. With 1 base removed from V and 7 bases from J, the gap between germline ends came to 10 bases. Germline lookup yields CDR1 DFQATT and CDR2 SNEGSKA (reference sequence). CDR3 length equals 13 residues. The chain's CDR3 is CSARVPVGGELFF. The CDR3 DNA is TGCAGTGCTAGAGTTCCCGTAGGCGGGGAGCTGTTTTTT.

The chain has TRBV12-3 or TRBV12-4 and TRBJ2-3; no firm D call. This CDR3 has 16 residues. Trimming pared 2 bases from V and 7 bases from J, leaving 19 bases between. CDR3 amino acids: CASSLPRTPSLYTQYF. The CDR3 coding sequence is TGTGCCAGCAGTTTACCCCGGACCCCTTCTCTGTATACGCAGTATTTT.

This clonotype was detected ten times or more. This chain connects TRBV5-4 to TRBJ2-3, with 8 bases aligning to TRBD1. In germline, CDR1 is SGHNT, CDR2 YYREEE (reference sequence). The CDR3 is 15 amino acids. The V and J ends lost 4 bases and 1 base, in that order; junction bases with no gene match: 5. The CDR3: CASSTGQGGTDTQYF. The CDR3, as DNA: TGTGCCAGCAGCACCGGACAGGGAGGCACAGATACGCAGTATTTT.

This clonotype was picked up many times. The junction departs from the called germline gene at one end, perhaps through a read error. This rearrangement joins TRBV27 to TRBJ2-1, with D unresolved. There are 13 residues in the CDR3. CDR1 is MNHEY and CDR2 is SMNVEV in the germline V gene (reference sequence). The CDR3 loop reads CASSRDSHNEQFF. CDR3 DNA: TGTGCCAGCAGCCGCGACTCCCACAATGAGCAGTTCTTC.

This clonotype was seen a few times. The CDR3 loop is CAISERGRGDEQYF. The CDR3 coding sequence is TGTGCCATCAGTGAGAGAGGAAGAGGCGACGAGCAGTACTTC. This chain links TRBV10-3 with TRBJ2-7; D is unresolved. The V gene's germline CDR1 is ENHRY and CDR2 SYGVKD. The CDR3 runs 14 residues. V was cut by 2 bases and J by 5 bases, with 13 bases left in between.